This is a list of T cell receptor beta chains from one sample in a study of CD4 T cells in relation to SARS-CoV-2 and coronaviruses. What these receptors recognize is not known. TCRdb's table, derived via immunoSEQ multiplex PCR, lists solely in-frame clones and lacks some. The sample consists of 20,000 to 25,000 clones, roughly 69% of them appearing once. Sequenced sample: CD4+ T cells from PBMCs, cultured in vitro. The receptors stem from a human donor in good health. Both conserved end residues are part of each CDR3. The D gene is left open where the match is weak. Rows may omit the clone size; those that give it use once, few, many or a size class.

v_call: TRBV3-1/TRBV3-2; j_call: TRBJ2-6; clone_size: .; d_call: .; cdr3_nt: TGTGCCAGCAGCCAAGTCCCCTCTGGGGCCAACGTCCTGACTTTC; cdr3_aa: CASSQVPSGANVLTF
v_call: TRBV3-1/TRBV3-2; j_call: TRBJ2-5; clone_size: .; d_call: TRBD1; cdr3_nt: TGTGCCAGCAGCCAAGGTCAAGGACAGGGGATGGAGACCCAGTACTTC; cdr3_aa: CASSQGQGQGMETQYF
v_call: TRBV27; j_call: TRBJ2-5; clone_size: .; d_call: TRBD1; cdr3_nt: TGTGCCAGCAGCTACAGGGGATTAGGAGAGACCCAGTACTTC; cdr3_aa: CASSYRGLGETQYF
v_call: TRBV19; j_call: TRBJ2-3; clone_size: .; d_call: .; cdr3_nt: TGTGCCAGTACCCCTGCTTCCACAGATACGCAGTATTTT; cdr3_aa: CASTPASTDTQYF
v_call: TRBV3-1/TRBV3-2; j_call: TRBJ2-5; clone_size: .; d_call: .; cdr3_nt: TGTGCCAGCAGCCAAGTTCCAGGCGATCAAGAGACCCAGTACTTC; cdr3_aa: CASSQVPGDQETQYF
v_call: TRBV7-7; j_call: TRBJ2-1; clone_size: .; d_call: TRBD2; cdr3_nt: TGTGCCAGCAGCTTAAGGGCGGGAGCCTCGTACAATGAGCAGTTCTTC; cdr3_aa: CASSLRAGASYNEQFF
v_call: TRBV12-3/TRBV12-4; j_call: TRBJ2-1; clone_size: .; d_call: .; cdr3_nt: TGTGCCAGCAGTTTAGGCAGACACAATGAGCAGTTCTTC; cdr3_aa: CASSLGRHNEQFF
v_call: TRBV29-1; j_call: TRBJ2-7; clone_size: .; d_call: .; cdr3_nt: TGCAGCGTCAAGGACAGCTCCTACGAGCAGTACTTC; cdr3_aa: CSVKDSSYEQYF
v_call: TRBV6-1; j_call: TRBJ2-1; clone_size: once; d_call: .; cdr3_nt: TGTGCCAGCAGTGAAGGGCTAAGCTCCTACAATGAGCAGTTCTTC; cdr3_aa: CASSEGLSSYNEQFF
v_call: TRBV9; j_call: TRBJ2-1; clone_size: few; d_call: TRBD1; cdr3_nt: TGTGCCAGCAGCGCCGGACAGGGGCTACTCAATGAGCAGTTCTTC; cdr3_aa: CASSAGQGLLNEQFF
v_call: TRBV18; j_call: TRBJ1-1; clone_size: .; d_call: TRBD1; cdr3_nt: TGTGCCAGCTCGCAGACAGGGGAAACTGAAGCTTTCTTT; cdr3_aa: CASSQTGETEAFF
v_call: TRBV6-4; j_call: TRBJ2-2; clone_size: .; d_call: .; cdr3_nt: TGTGCCAGCAGTGACTCGACAGACACCGGGGAGCTGTTTTTT; cdr3_aa: CASSDSTDTGELFF
v_call: TRBV6-2/TRBV6-3; j_call: TRBJ1-1; clone_size: .; d_call: TRBD1; cdr3_nt: TGTGCCAGCAGTGCAGTCGGACAGGGTGAGACTGAAGCTTTCTTT; cdr3_aa: CASSAVGQGETEAFF
v_call: TRBV7-2; j_call: TRBJ1-1; clone_size: once; d_call: .; cdr3_nt: TGTGCCAGCAGCTCCAGGACGGCGAACACTGAAGCTTTCTTT; cdr3_aa: CASSSRTANTEAFF
v_call: TRBV3-1/TRBV3-2; j_call: TRBJ1-5; clone_size: .; d_call: .; cdr3_nt: TGTGCCAGCAGCCAAGAGCGTCAGCCCCAGCATTTT; cdr3_aa: CASSQERQPQHF
v_call: TRBV7-6; j_call: TRBJ1-5; clone_size: .; d_call: .; cdr3_nt: TGTGCCAGCAGCTTAGGGCCGGGGAACAGCAATCAGCCCCAGCATTTT; cdr3_aa: CASSLGPGNSNQPQHF
v_call: TRBV6-5; j_call: TRBJ1-1; clone_size: .; d_call: .; cdr3_nt: TGTGCCAGCAGTTACGAACCAAGGAACACTGAAGCTTTCTTT; cdr3_aa: CASSYEPRNTEAFF
v_call: TRBV7-9; j_call: TRBJ1-1; clone_size: .; d_call: .; cdr3_nt: TGTGCCAGCAGCTTGCCGCTAAGCGGATCCACTGAAGCTTTCTTT; cdr3_aa: CASSLPLSGSTEAFF
v_call: TRBV5-1; j_call: TRBJ2-3; clone_size: .; d_call: TRBD2; cdr3_nt: TGCGCCAGCAGCTTGGGGCTAGCGGGATACACAGATACGCAGTATTTT; cdr3_aa: CASSLGLAGYTDTQYF
v_call: TRBV6-5; j_call: TRBJ2-7; clone_size: .; d_call: TRBD1; cdr3_nt: TGTGCCAGCAGTCGCGCCGAGGACAGGGGCTACGAGCAGTACTTC; cdr3_aa: CASSRAEDRGYEQYF
v_call: TRBV7-9; j_call: TRBJ2-3; clone_size: .; d_call: .; cdr3_nt: TGTGCCAGCAGCTTATCAGGGTACACAGATACGCAGTATTTT; cdr3_aa: CASSLSGYTDTQYF
v_call: TRBV7-9; j_call: TRBJ1-4; clone_size: few; d_call: .; cdr3_nt: TGTGCCAGCCAAGGGGGGAATAGGGAAAAACTGTTTTTT; cdr3_aa: CASQGGNREKLFF
v_call: TRBV9; j_call: TRBJ2-5; clone_size: .; d_call: TRBD2; cdr3_nt: TGTGCCAGCAGCGTAGGCGGTAGCGGGGGGGAGACCCAGTACTTC; cdr3_aa: CASSVGGSGGETQYF
v_call: TRBV28; j_call: TRBJ2-2; clone_size: few; d_call: .; cdr3_nt: TGTGCCAGCAGCCTGACGCAATCATCGAACACCGGGGAGCTGTTTTTT; cdr3_aa: CASSLTQSSNTGELFF
v_call: TRBV21-1; j_call: TRBJ2-7; clone_size: .; d_call: .; cdr3_nt: TGTGCCAGCAGCAAAGAACGGGGACAGCAAATTCTCTACGAGCAGTACTTC; cdr3_aa: CASSKERGQQILYEQYF
v_call: TRBV18; j_call: TRBJ1-6; clone_size: .; d_call: .; cdr3_nt: TGTGCCAGCTCACCCGACAGAACTAATTCACCCCTCCACTTT; cdr3_aa: CASSPDRTNSPLHF
v_call: TRBV7-2; j_call: TRBJ2-3; clone_size: .; d_call: TRBD2; cdr3_nt: TGTGCCAGCAGCTTAGCGGGAGGGGCAGATACGCAGTATTTT; cdr3_aa: CASSLAGGADTQYF
v_call: TRBV7-9; j_call: TRBJ1-6; clone_size: .; d_call: TRBD1; cdr3_nt: TGTGCCAGCAGCTCTAGGGACAGGACGTCCTCACCCCTCCACTTT; cdr3_aa: CASSSRDRTSSPLHF
v_call: TRBV6-4; j_call: TRBJ1-5; clone_size: once; d_call: .; cdr3_nt: TGTGCCAGCAGTCGGCTTCAGCCCCAGCATTTT; cdr3_aa: CASSRLQPQHF
v_call: TRBV18; j_call: TRBJ1-6; clone_size: .; d_call: TRBD1; cdr3_nt: TGTGCCAGCTCACCGGGACAGGATAATTCACCCCTCCACTTT; cdr3_aa: CASSPGQDNSPLHF
v_call: TRBV19; j_call: TRBJ1-2; clone_size: .; d_call: .; cdr3_nt: TGTGCCAGTAGTCGACCCCAGGGTGGCTATGGCTACACCTTC; cdr3_aa: CASSRPQGGYGYTF